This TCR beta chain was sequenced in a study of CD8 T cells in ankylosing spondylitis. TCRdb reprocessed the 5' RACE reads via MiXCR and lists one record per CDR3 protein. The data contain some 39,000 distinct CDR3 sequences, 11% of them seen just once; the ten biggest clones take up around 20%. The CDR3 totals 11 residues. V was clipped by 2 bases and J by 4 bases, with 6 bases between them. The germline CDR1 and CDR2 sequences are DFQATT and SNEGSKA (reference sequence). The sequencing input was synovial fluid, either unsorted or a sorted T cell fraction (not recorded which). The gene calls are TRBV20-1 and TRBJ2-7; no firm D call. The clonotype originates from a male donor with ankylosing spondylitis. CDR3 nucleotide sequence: TGCAGTGCTAGACAAGGTTACGAGCAGTACTTC. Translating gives CSARQGYEQYF.